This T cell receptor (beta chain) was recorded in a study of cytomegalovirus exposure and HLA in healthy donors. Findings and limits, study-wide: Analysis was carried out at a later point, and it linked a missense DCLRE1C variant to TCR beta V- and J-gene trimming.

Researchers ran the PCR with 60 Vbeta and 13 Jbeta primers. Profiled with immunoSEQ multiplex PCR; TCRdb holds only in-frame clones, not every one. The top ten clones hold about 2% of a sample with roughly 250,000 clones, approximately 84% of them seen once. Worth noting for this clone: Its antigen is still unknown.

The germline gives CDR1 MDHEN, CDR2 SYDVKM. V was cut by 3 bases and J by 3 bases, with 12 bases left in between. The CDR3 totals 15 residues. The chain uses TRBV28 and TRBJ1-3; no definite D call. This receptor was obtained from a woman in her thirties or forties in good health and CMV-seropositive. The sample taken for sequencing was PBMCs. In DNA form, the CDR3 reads TGTGCCAGCAGTTTGGTAAGAGGGTTTGGAAACACCATATATTTT. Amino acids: CASSLVRGFGNTIYF.